These 29 T cell receptor beta chains were all obtained from the same sample, sequenced in a study of blood T cell repertoires in COVID-19. Profiling relied on immunoSEQ multiplex PCR, and the TCRdb table lists in-frame clones only, not all of them. The sample consists of over 400,000 clones, approximately 83% of them appearing once. Sample: peripheral blood. The receptors stem from a human donor in a cohort sampled during active COVID-19.

The chain combines TRBV21-1 with TRBJ1-4; the D call TRBD1 from the table was never checked on the DNA. TRBV21-1 represents a pseudogene. The CDR3 consists of 16 residues. The DNA for the CDR3 is TGTGCCAGCACCAACCAAACGACAGCCTCGAATGAAAAACTGTTTTTT. Translation: CASTNQTTASNEKLFF.

The chain employs TRBV2 and TRBJ2-1; 10 nucleotides align to TRBD2. V trimming: 4 bases; J trimming: 14 bases; junction bases outside the gene matches: 8. Germline CDR1 and CDR2: SNHLY and FYNNEI. The CDR3 length is 13 residues. The CDR3 spells CASSASGRAREFF. CDR3 coding DNA: TGTGCCAGCAGTGCGAGCGGGAGGGCCCGGGAGTTCTTC.

The chain carries TRBV5-1 and TRBJ2-6; 9 bases match TRBD1. Trimming removed 9 bases from V and 0 bases from J; junction bases left unmatched: 7. CDR1 and CDR2 from the germline V gene are SGHRS and YFSETQ. The CDR3 runs to 16 residues. The CDR3 reads CATARDRASGANVLTF. As DNA, the CDR3 is TGCGCCACCGCCCGGGACAGGGCCTCTGGGGCCAACGTCCTGACTTTC.

The chain is built from TRBV6-5 and TRBJ2-2; tentatively, D is TRBD2 (5 bases). The V gene lost 1 base and the J gene lost 2 bases, with 11 bases spanning the gap. The CDR3 contains 16 residues. The germline V gene has CDR1 MNHEY and CDR2 SVGAGI. The CDR3 DNA follows: TGTGCCAGCAGTTACTTAAGACGACTAAACACCGGGGAGCTGTTTTTT. It codes for CASSYLRRLNTGELFF.

The count of this clone is one. The DNA of the CDR3 is TGCGCCAGCAGCCGGCCCGGGACTAGCCTAAATGAGCAGTTCTTC. Translated, it gives CASSRPGTSLNEQFF. The rearrangement links TRBV4-1 to TRBJ2-1; 9 nucleotides align to TRBD2. Germline V gene lookup returns CDR1 MGHRA and CDR2 YSYEKL. Trimming removed 4 bases from V and 7 bases from J; junction bases left unmatched: 8. The CDR3 totals 15 residues.

This CDR3 reads CASSQDSTYGYTF. For the CDR3, the DNA is TGTGCCAGCAGCCAGGACAGTACCTATGGCTACACCTTC. The V and J genes are TRBV5-4 and TRBJ1-2, with D perhaps TRBD1 (6 bases). Trimming stripped 4 bases from V and 4 bases from J, with 11 bases between. The CDR3 consists of 13 residues. Germline V CDR1 and CDR2: SGHNT, YYREEE (reference sequence).

This clone was detected only once. This chain joins TRBV5-1 and TRBJ1-4; D possibly corresponds to TRBD1 (6 bases). V was pared by 4 bases and J by 0 bases, with 10 bases between. The CDR3 covers 15 residues. Germline V CDR1 and CDR2: SGHRS, YFSETQ. The chain's CDR3 is CASSQGTATNEKLFF. The CDR3 DNA reads as TGCGCCAGCAGCCAGGGGACCGCAACTAATGAAAAACTGTTTTTT.

The sample holds one count of this clone. The chain uses TRBV6-4 and TRBJ2-2; D is ambiguous. The germline V gene encodes CDR1 MRHNA and CDR2 SNTAGT. V was pared by 5 bases and J by 0 bases, with 4 bases between. The CDR3 is made up of 13 amino acids. The chain's CDR3 is CASSQTNTGELFF. CDR3 nucleotides: TGTGCCAGCAGTCAAACGAACACCGGGGAGCTGTTTTTT.

The genes are TRBV3-1 (or the pseudogene TRBV3-2) and TRBJ2-6; TRBD2 agrees at 14 bases. This CDR3 contains 19 residues. The ends lost 3 bases at V and 12 bases at J; junction bases unmatched: 16. Germline CDR1 and CDR2: LGHDT and YNNKEL (reference sequence). CDR3 loop: CASSQGTSGSGFTRSVLTF. CDR3 DNA sequence: TGTGCCAGCAGCCAGGGGACTAGCGGGAGCGGTTTCACGAGAAGCGTCCTGACTTTC.

This chain joins TRBV5-5 and TRBJ2-7, with TRBD2 matching over 10 bases. Germline-derived CDR1 and CDR2 are SGHKS and YYEKEE (reference sequence). J lost 7 bases, V lost 4 bases, and 11 bases had no gene match. The CDR3 contains 15 residues. The CDR3 region has the DNA TGTGCCAGCAGCCGTGGGCCTAGCGGGAGCGAGGAGCAGTACTTC. As protein: CASSRGPSGSEEQYF.

The V gene is TRBV7-9, the J gene TRBJ1-1; D perhaps matches TRBD1 (5 bases). The germline V gene has CDR1 SEHNR and CDR2 FQNEAQ (reference sequence). With 1 base removed from V and 9 bases from J, the gap between germline ends came to 15 bases. The CDR3 spans 14 residues. The CDR3 DNA is TGTGCCAGCAGCTTAGAATGGCCCGGACAACAAGCTTTCTTT. It is translated as CASSLEWPGQQAFF.

This chain joins TRBV7-2 and TRBJ1-2; TRBD1 matches at 11 bases. This CDR3 is 15 amino acids long. CDR1 and CDR2 (germline): SGHTA, FQGNSA. V gave up 1 base and J gave up 6 bases; unmatched junction bases: 4. In nucleotides, the CDR3 is TGTGCCAGCAGCTTAGTAGGACAGGGGGCGAATGGCTACACCTTC. It specifies CASSLVGQGANGYTF. The variable domain in full, with the rest retrieved from reference TRBV7-2 and TRBJ1-2, is GAGVSQSPSNKVTEKGKDVELRCDPISGHTALYWYRQSLGQGLEFLIYFQGNSAPDKSGLPSDRFSAERTGGSVSTLTIQRTQQEDSAVYLCASSLVGQGANGYTFGSGTRLTVV.

V and J are TRBV28 and TRBJ2-7; maybe TRBD2 (5 bases). Germline CDR1 MDHEN, CDR2 SYDVKM. The V and J ends lost 7 bases and 3 bases respectively, with 10 bases between them. This CDR3 has 12 amino acids. The CDR3 here is CASTEGFYEQYF. The CDR3 bases are TGTGCCAGCACCGAGGGATTCTACGAGCAGTACTTC.

This clone was counted a single time. This chain joins TRBV7-9 and TRBJ1-2; D perhaps matches TRBD1 (5 bases). Trimming stripped 1 base from V and 1 base from J, with 7 bases between. This CDR3 has 14 residues. Germline CDR1 is SEHNR and CDR2 is FQNEAQ (reference sequence). In DNA form, the CDR3 reads TGTGCCAGCAGCTTAGGGGGACTTAACTATGGCTACACCTTC. It specifies CASSLGGLNYGYTF.

The V call is TRBV28, the J call TRBJ1-2; 12 bases map to TRBD1. Germline values: CDR1 MDHEN, CDR2 SYDVKM. The CDR3 has 16 amino acids. V was clipped by 6 bases and J by 4 bases; unmatched bases: 9. The CDR3 coding sequence is TGTGCCAGCAGAACCGAACCGGGACAGGGGGCCTATGGCTACACCTTC. Translating gives CASRTEPGQGAYGYTF.

This chain joins TRBV2 and TRBJ2-3, with D tentatively TRBD2 (5 bases). Germline V lookup: CDR1 SNHLY, CDR2 FYNNEI. This CDR3 is 15 amino acids long. V shed 5 bases and J shed 4 bases, with 16 bases lying between them. CDR3: CASSRTVPDADTQYF. Written as DNA, the CDR3 is TGTGCCAGCAGTAGGACTGTGCCTGACGCAGATACGCAGTATTTT.

V is TRBV18 and J is TRBJ1-6; TRBD1 agrees at 8 bases. The length of the CDR3 is 15 residues. V lost 3 bases and J lost 10; bases outside the gene matches: 8. The germline V gene encodes CDR1 KGHSH and CDR2 LQKENI. CDR3 loop: CASSPGTGQWSPLHF. As DNA, the CDR3 is TGTGCCAGCTCACCCGGGACAGGTCAATGGTCACCCCTCCACTTT.

The chain is built from TRBV30 and TRBJ2-5, with TRBD1 as a possible D gene (5 bases). V lost 2 bases, J lost 5 bases, and 9 bases lay in between. The CDR3 runs to 12 residues. Germline CDR1 reads GTSNPN; CDR2 reads SVGIG (reference sequence). Here the CDR3 DNA reads TGTGCCTGGAGTCCAGGGATGGAGACCCAGTACTTC. As protein: CAWSPGMETQYF.

This chain joins TRBV7-3 and TRBJ2-1, with 14 nucleotides matching TRBD2. This CDR3 is 14 amino acids long. Trimming cost V 5 bases and J 11 bases; bases outside gene matches: 5. Per the germline V gene, CDR1 is SGHTA and CDR2 is FQGTGA. The CDR3, as DNA: TGTGCCAGCAGCCCGGGACTAGCGGGAGATAAGCAGTTCTTC. Residues: CASSPGLAGDKQFF. The complete variable domain, with remaining parts taken from reference TRBV7-3 and TRBJ2-1, reads GAGVSQTPSNKVTEKGKYVELRCDPISGHTALYWYRQSLGQGPEFLIYFQGTGAADDSGLPNDRFFAVRPEGSVSTLKIQRTERGDSAVYLCASSPGLAGDKQFFGPGTRLTVL.

This clone has only a few counts. This chain joins TRBV19 and TRBJ2-7; TRBD2 is a possible D gene (6 bases). The CDR3 covers 15 residues. Trimming took off 3 bases at V and 6 bases at J, with 18 bases between the two ends. Per germline, CDR1 LNHDA and CDR2 SQIVND (reference sequence). In DNA form, the CDR3 reads TGTGCCAGTAGTATTAGTCCGGCGGAGGGTCTCGAGCAGTACTTC. Translated, it gives CASSISPAEGLEQYF.

This clone was picked up many times. This specimen includes other DNA sequences encoding the same CDR3. The chain has TRBV10-1 and TRBJ2-1; a weak D match, TRBD1 (6 bases). This CDR3 has 15 amino acids. V gave up 0 bases and J gave up 4 bases, with 10 bases separating them. Germline CDR1 WNHNN, CDR2 SYGVQD (reference sequence). The CDR3 coding sequence is TGCGCCAGCAGTGAGTCGAGGACAGAGTACAATGAGCAGTTCTTC. Encoded protein: CASSESRTEYNEQFF.

The V gene is TRBV19, the J gene TRBJ1-1; D remains ambiguous. The CDR3 is made up of 13 amino acids. Looked up from germline, CDR1 is LNHDA and CDR2 is SQIVND (reference sequence). V was trimmed by 4 bases and J by 10 bases, leaving 16 bases between them. CDR3 DNA: TGTGCCAGTAGTAGTGGGCCTGCATCATCAGCTTTCTTT. Translation gives CASSSGPASSAFF.

The genes are TRBV5-1 and TRBJ1-4, with a tentative D call TRBD1 (5 bases). The CDR3 is made up of 17 amino acids. Trimming removed 4 bases at V and 4 bases at J, with 20 bases between. The germline CDR1 and CDR2 sequences are SGHRS and YFSETQ. The CDR3 coding sequence is TGCGCCAGCAGCCGGGAGAACGGGGGACCACGTAATGAAAAACTGTTTTTT. The encoded protein is CASSRENGGPRNEKLFF.

The chain is built from TRBV23-1 and TRBJ2-1, with 9 bases lining up with TRBD2. TRBV23-1 is sorted into the ORF group, with uncertain function. V trimming: 0 bases; J trimming: 2 bases; junction bases outside the gene matches: 5. The CDR3 is 17 residues long. The CDR3 DNA sequence: TGCGCCAGCAGTCAATCGAACGGCGGGAGGGCCTACAATGAGCAGTTCTTC. It translates to CASSQSNGGRAYNEQFF.

The chain combines TRBV7-8 with TRBJ2-1; the match to TRBD2 covers 8 bases. V was clipped by 5 bases and J by 10 bases; unmatched bases: 13. The CDR3 is 15 residues long. From germline, CDR1 is SGHVS and CDR2 FQNEAQ. The CDR3 sequence: CASSRGRSGAEEQFF. The CDR3, as DNA: TGTGCCAGCAGCCGCGGGAGGTCGGGGGCGGAAGAGCAGTTCTTC.

Details on this clone: At one end the junction does not follow the germline gene, possibly because of a read error. This chain links TRBV7-3 with TRBJ2-3, with 11 nucleotides matching TRBD2. This CDR3 has 15 amino acids. Per the germline V gene, CDR1 is SGHTA and CDR2 is FQGTGA. CDR3 sequence reads: CASSITSGSPDTQYF. CDR3 coding DNA: TGTGCCAGCAGCATAACTAGCGGGAGCCCCGATACGCAGTATTTT.

This clone was seen just once. This chain uses TRBV5-1 with TRBJ1-2, with D hard to call. The V and J ends lost 0 bases and 4 bases respectively, with 13 bases between them. The CDR3 is made up of 15 amino acids. The germline V gene has CDR1 SGHRS and CDR2 YFSETQ. The CDR3 nucleotides read TGCGCCAGCAGCTTGGATCCGGGGTCTATCTATGGCTACACCTTC. This encodes CASSLDPGSIYGYTF.

The rearrangement uses TRBV28 and TRBJ1-1; 11 bases agree with TRBD1. This CDR3 contains 17 residues. V shed 6 bases and J 1 base; nucleotides not matched to a gene: 10. CDR1 is MDHEN, CDR2 SYDVKM, per germline. Here the CDR3 reads CASRLLIGQGANTEAFF. The CDR3 nucleotides are TGTGCCAGCAGGCTGCTGATCGGACAGGGGGCGAACACTGAAGCTTTCTTT. Full variable domain (remainder filled in from reference TRBV28 and TRBJ1-1): DVKVTQSSRYLVKRTGEKVFLECVQDMDHENMFWYRQDPGLGLRLIYFSYDVKMKEKGDIPEGYSVSREKKERFSLILESASTNQTSMYLCASRLLIGQGANTEAFFGQGTRLTVV.

The chain couples TRBV7-2 to TRBJ1-2; D call uncertain. The CDR3 has 14 amino acids. V lost 1 base and J lost 4, with 10 bases in between. Germline V lookup: CDR1 SGHTA, CDR2 FQGNSA. CDR3 DNA: TGTGCCAGCAGCTTAGTGGCAGAACCCTATGGCTACACCTTC. It codes for CASSLVAEPYGYTF. The whole variable domain, remainder taken from reference TRBV7-2 and TRBJ1-2, is GAGVSQSPSNKVTEKGKDVELRCDPISGHTALYWYRQSLGQGLEFLIYFQGNSAPDKSGLPSDRFSAERTGGSVSTLTIQRTQQEDSAVYLCASSLVAEPYGYTFGSGTRLTVV.